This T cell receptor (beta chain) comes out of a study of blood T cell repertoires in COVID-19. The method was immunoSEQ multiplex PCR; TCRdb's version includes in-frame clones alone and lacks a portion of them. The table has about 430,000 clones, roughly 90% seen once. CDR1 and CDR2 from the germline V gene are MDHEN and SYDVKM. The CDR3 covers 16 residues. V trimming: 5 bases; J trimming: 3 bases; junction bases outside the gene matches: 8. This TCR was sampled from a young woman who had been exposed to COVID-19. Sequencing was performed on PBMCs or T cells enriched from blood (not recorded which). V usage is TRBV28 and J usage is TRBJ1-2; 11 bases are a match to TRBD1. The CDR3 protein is CASSPGGTGGHYGYTF. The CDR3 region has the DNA TGTGCCAGCAGTCCAGGGGGGACAGGGGGACACTATGGCTACACCTTC.